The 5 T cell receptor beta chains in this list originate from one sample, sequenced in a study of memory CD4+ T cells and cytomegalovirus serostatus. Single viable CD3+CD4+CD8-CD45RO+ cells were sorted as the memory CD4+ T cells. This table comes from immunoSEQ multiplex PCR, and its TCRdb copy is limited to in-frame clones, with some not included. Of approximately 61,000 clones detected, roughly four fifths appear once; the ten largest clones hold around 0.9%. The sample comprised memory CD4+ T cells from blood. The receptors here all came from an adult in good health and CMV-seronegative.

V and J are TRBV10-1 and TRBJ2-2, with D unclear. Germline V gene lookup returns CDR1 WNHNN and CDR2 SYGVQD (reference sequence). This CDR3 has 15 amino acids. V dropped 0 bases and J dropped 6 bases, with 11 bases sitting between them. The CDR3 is CASSESIGSAGELFF. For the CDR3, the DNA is TGCGCCAGCAGTGAGTCGATAGGTTCCGCCGGGGAGCTGTTTTTT.

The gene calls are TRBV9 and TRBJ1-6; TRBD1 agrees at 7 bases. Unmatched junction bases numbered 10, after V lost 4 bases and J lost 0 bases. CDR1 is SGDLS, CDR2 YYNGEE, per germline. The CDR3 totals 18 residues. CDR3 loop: CASSQRGDRSSYNSPLHF. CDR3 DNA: TGTGCCAGCAGCCAGAGGGGGGACAGAAGCTCCTATAATTCACCCCTCCACTTT.

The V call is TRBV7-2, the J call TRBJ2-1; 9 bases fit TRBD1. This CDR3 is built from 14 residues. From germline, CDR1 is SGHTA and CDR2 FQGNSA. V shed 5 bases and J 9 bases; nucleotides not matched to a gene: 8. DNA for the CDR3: TGTGCCAGCAGCAAGAACAGGGGACAGGGTGAGCAGTTCTTC. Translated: CASSKNRGQGEQFF.

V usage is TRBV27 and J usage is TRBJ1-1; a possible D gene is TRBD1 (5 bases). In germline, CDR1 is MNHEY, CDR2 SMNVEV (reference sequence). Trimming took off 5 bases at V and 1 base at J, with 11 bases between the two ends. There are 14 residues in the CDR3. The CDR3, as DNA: TGTGCCAGCAGTCCGGGACTCAAGAACACTGAAGCTTTCTTT. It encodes CASSPGLKNTEAFF.

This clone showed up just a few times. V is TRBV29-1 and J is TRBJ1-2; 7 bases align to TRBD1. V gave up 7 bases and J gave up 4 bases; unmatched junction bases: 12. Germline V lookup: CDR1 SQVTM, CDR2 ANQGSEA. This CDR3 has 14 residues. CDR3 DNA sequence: TGCAGCGCCGCGACAGGGCCTACGGGCTATGGCTACACCTTC. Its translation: CSAATGPTGYGYTF.